This T cell receptor (beta chain) emerged from a study of T cells in Graves' hyperthyroidism and ophthalmopathy. Study summary: Staff took peripheral blood when the initial diagnosis was made, before any treatment began.

RNA transcripts were the template for amplifying TCR beta CDR3 regions. TCR CDR3 underwent first-round RT-PCR with the HTBI primer set. TCRdb called the multiplex PCR reads again in MiXCR, with one record for every CDR3 protein. The sample consists of fewer than 400,000 distinct CDR3 sequences, 16% of them appearing once. Points on this clonotype: The target antigen is unknown. One end of the junction is discordant with germline, which a read error may explain.

Germline V gives CDR1 SGHNT, CDR2 YENEEA. The CDR3 is 15 amino acids. Findings and limits, study-wide: Researchers found most expanded thyroid clonotypes above 0.001 in blood as well.

The study based diagnoses on clinical symptoms, serum thyroxine and TRAb, thyroid ultrasound and orbital computed tomography. PBMCs were collected from an approximately 10 ml volume of fresh peripheral blood. This clonotype was obtained from a man aged 25 to 40 with Graves' hyperthyroidism. The chain couples TRBV11-3 to TRBJ1-1, with D unresolved. The sample consisted of blood. For the CDR3, the DNA is TGTGCCAGCAGCTTAGACCACCTTATGAACACTGAAGGTTTCTTT. Residues: CASSLDHLMNTEGFF.